This is a list of T cell receptor beta chains from one sample in a study of blood T cell repertoires in COVID-19. Repertoires were generated with immunoSEQ multiplex PCR, while TCRdb's copy carries only in-frame clones and drops some. This table holds 150,000 to 200,000 clones, about 87% found once. The sample consisted of peripheral blood. The receptors originated from a man aged 55 to 70 with COVID-19, enrolled during active disease. Both conserved end residues are trimmed from each CDR3.

V	J	CDR3
TRBV4-3	TRBJ2-2	ASSQDRRWWELF
TRBV19	TRBJ2-1	ATSPLGGESYNEQF
TRBV7-7	TRBJ2-5	AVRKGWGGETQY
TRBV19	TRBJ2-2	ASLKPGQGVTGELF
TRBV5-4	TRBJ2-5	ASSLEAGSQETQY
TRBV24-1	TRBJ1-5	ATSGGAENQPQH
TRBV19	TRBJ2-7	ASSIDQGVYEQY
TRBV7-2	TRBJ2-3	ASSLDRVLIDTQY
TRBV16	TRBJ1-2	ASSLTQRDYGYT
TRBV5-1	TRBJ1-4	ASSLRGMGDEKLF
TRBV7-2	TRBJ2-3	ASSLGRTSGYASKQY
TRBV4-1	TRBJ2-3	ASSQDKTSGGADTQY
TRBV9	TRBJ1-1	ASSSRGVMNTEAF
TRBV11-1	TRBJ2-1	ASSLGGGASYEQF
TRBV28	TRBJ2-5	ASTLTGLTQETQY
TRBV28	TRBJ1-2	ASSQRTGRGYT
TRBV16	TRBJ2-3	ASSQSVKGTGLDTQY
TRBV12-5	TRBJ1-5	ASGLNPDRGPQPQH
TRBV7-8	TRBJ2-3	ASSLAGVGTDTQY
TRBV10-3	TRBJ2-1	AISDDGAFEQF
TRBV6-5	TRBJ1-1	ASSQYPTGNTEAF
TRBV7-2	TRBJ2-2	ASSIARGTGELF
TRBV19	TRBJ1-1	ASSGQGREAF
TRBV7-2	TRBJ1-5	ASSPRTVSQPQH
TRBV6-1	TRBJ2-5	ASRDRGRGETQY
TRBV7-3	TRBJ1-4	ASSLGPNEKLF
TRBV4-3	TRBJ2-2	ASSQDLTGELF
TRBV24-1	TRBJ2-5	ATSDLPGLAGGSYQETQY
TRBV29-1	TRBJ1-5	SVEAGNNQPQH
TRBV6-5	TRBJ1-5	ATTPTNSNQPQH
TRBV18	TRBJ2-6	ASSPRPDYSGANVLT
TRBV6-6	TRBJ2-7	ASGRGYEQY
TRBV9	TRBJ1-6	ASSVEDRVNSPLH
TRBV28	TRBJ2-7	ASSLPRVYEQY
TRBV19	TRBJ2-1	ASSIASVNEQF
TRBV4-3	TRBJ2-1	ASSQDLGTSLNEQF
TRBV5-6	TRBJ2-1	ASSFGTSLNEQF
TRBV5-1	TRBJ1-6	ASSLAADNSPLH
TRBV27	TRBJ1-1	ASSFRRGTEAF
TRBV7-9	TRBJ1-4	ASSFNTGGREKLF
TRBV28	TRBJ1-5	ASSLGTGGDNQPQH
TRBV15	TRBJ1-1	ATSRGTGNTEAF
TRBV11-2	TRBJ2-3	ASSPGTSGTDTQY
TRBV7-9	TRBJ2-1	ASSPRLASDEQF
TRBV24-1	TRBJ2-3	ATGGGSAGLRDTQY
TRBV6-1	TRBJ2-5	ASSDERSKRGYQETQY
TRBV4-3	TRBJ2-6	ASSQDRSGANVLT
TRBV7-9	TRBJ1-4	ASSPGTANEKLF
TRBV4-3	TRBJ2-5	ASSQIAGNGETQY
TRBV15	TRBJ2-1	ATSRELLSGGGDEQF
TRBV4-3	TRBJ1-5	ASSQEVSQVGYSNQPQH